Given below is one TCR beta chain in context. Per the authors' pipeline: Amplification of reference gene primers was used by the study to estimate nucleated cell counts. This table comes from immunoSEQ multiplex PCR, and its TCRdb copy is limited to in-frame clones, with some not included. Clone size and the V and J calls come from that table; the DNA yielded D and trimming. The sample records 150,000 to 160,000 clones, 78% being singletons. This sample stems from a study of blood T cell repertoires in COVID-19. Turning to the study itself: There were acute and convalescent COVID-19 samples, and they came from the United States, Italy and Spain. From T cells, B-cell-depleted T cells, or PBMCs came the material, which was cDNA or gDNA.

Germline CDR1 and CDR2: LGHDT and YNNKEL (reference sequence). The CDR3 spans 14 residues. The ends were cut back, 6 bases at V and 12 bases at J, with 22 bases in the middle. The rearrangement joins TRBV3-1 (or the pseudogene TRBV3-2) to TRBJ2-3; D perhaps matches TRBD1 (5 bases). The sequence was collected from a man at least 80 years old with acute or convalescent COVID-19. The sequenced sample consisted of peripheral blood. The CDR3 protein is CASSPIGLTGLQYF. The CDR3 DNA follows: TGTGCCAGCAGTCCAATAGGGTTAACAGGCCTTCAGTATTTT.